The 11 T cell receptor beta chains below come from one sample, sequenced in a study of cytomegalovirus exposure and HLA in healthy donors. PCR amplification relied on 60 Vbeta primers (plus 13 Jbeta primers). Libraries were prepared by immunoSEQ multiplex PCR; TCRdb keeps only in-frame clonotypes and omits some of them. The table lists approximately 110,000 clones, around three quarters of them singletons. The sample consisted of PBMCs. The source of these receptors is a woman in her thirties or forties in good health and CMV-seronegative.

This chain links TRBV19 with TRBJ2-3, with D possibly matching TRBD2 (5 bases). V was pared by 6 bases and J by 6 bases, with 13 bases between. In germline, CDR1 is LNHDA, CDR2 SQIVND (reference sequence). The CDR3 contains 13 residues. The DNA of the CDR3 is TGTGCCAGTAGCAGGACTGACCGGGATACGCAGTATTTT. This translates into CASSRTDRDTQYF. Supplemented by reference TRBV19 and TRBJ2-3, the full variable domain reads DGGITQSPKYLFRKEGQNVTLSCEQNLNHDAMYWYRQDPGQGLRLIYYSQIVNDFQKGDIAEGYSVSREKKESFPLTVTSAQKNPTAFYLCASSRTDRDTQYFGPGTRLTVL.

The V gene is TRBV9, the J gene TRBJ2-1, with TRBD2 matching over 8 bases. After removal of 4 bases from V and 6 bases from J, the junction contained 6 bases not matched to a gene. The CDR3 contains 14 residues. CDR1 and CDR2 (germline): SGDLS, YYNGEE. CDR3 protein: CASSSSGTSNEQFF. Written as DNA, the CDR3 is TGTGCCAGCAGCTCCTCCGGGACTAGCAATGAGCAGTTCTTC.

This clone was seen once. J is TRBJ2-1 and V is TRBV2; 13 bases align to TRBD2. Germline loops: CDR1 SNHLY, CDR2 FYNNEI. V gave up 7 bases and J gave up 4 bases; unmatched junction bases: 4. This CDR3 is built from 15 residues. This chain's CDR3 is CASTGLAGEYNEQFF. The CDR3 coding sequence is TGTGCCAGCACCGGACTAGCGGGGGAATACAATGAGCAGTTCTTC. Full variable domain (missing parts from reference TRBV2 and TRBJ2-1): EPEVTQTPSHQVTQMGQEVILRCVPISNHLYFYWYRQILGQKVEFLVSFYNNEISEKSEIFDDQFSVERPDGSNFTLKIRSTKLEDSAMYFCASTGLAGEYNEQFFGPGTRLTVL.

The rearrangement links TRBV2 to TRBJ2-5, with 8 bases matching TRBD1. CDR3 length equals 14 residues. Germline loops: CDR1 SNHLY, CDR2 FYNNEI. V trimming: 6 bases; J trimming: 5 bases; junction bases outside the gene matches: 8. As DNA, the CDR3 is TGTGCCAGCAGGGGTGGACAGGGCTCGGAGACCCAGTACTTC. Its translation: CASRGGQGSETQYF.

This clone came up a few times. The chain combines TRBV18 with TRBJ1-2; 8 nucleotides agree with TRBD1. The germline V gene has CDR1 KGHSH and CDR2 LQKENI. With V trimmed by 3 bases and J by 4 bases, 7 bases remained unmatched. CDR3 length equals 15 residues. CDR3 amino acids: CASSPSGTGSYGYTF. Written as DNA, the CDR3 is TGTGCCAGCTCACCTTCCGGGACAGGAAGCTATGGCTACACCTTC.

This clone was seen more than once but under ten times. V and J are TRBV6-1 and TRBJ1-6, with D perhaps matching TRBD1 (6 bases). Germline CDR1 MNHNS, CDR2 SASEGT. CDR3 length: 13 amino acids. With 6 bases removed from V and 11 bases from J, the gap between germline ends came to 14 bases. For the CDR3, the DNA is TGTGCCAGCAGACCCGGACAGTTTCCACCCCTCCACTTT. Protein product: CASRPGQFPPLHF.

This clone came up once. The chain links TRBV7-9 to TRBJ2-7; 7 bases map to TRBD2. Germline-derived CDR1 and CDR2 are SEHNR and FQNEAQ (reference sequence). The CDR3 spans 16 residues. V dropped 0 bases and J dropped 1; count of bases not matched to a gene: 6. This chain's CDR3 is CASSLAGGGGSYEQYF. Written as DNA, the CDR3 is TGTGCCAGCAGCTTAGCAGGCGGGGGTGGGTCCTACGAGCAGTACTTC.

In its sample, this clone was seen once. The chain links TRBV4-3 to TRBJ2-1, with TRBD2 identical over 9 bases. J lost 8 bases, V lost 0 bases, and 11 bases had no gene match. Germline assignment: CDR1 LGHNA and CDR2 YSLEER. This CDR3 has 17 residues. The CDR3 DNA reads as TGCGCCAGCAGCCAAGACGTGAGGCGGGAGGGCCCCCATGAGCAGTTCTTC. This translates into CASSQDVRREGPHEQFF.

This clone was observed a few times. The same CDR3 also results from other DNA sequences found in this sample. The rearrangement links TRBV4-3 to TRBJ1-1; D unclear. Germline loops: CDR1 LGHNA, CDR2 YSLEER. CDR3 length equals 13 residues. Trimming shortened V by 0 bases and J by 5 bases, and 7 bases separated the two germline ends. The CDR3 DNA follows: TGCGCCAGCAGCCAAGAACCGGGAACTGAAGCTTTCTTT. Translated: CASSQEPGTEAFF.

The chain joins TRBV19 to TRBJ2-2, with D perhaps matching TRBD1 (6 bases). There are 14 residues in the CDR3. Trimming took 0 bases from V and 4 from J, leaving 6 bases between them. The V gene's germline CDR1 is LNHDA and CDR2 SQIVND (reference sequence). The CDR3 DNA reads TGTGCCAGTAGTATAGAAGGGGGCACCGGGGAGCTGTTTTTT. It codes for CASSIEGGTGELFF.

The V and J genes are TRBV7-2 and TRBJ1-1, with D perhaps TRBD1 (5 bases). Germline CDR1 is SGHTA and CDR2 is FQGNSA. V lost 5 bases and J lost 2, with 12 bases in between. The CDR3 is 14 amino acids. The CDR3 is CASSEIQGNTEAFF. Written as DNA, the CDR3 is TGTGCCAGCAGCGAAATTCAGGGAAACACTGAAGCTTTCTTT.